Shown below are 22 T cell receptor beta chains from a single sample sequenced in a study of blood T cells in healthy people across ages. A second roughly 6 to 11 cycle PCR used barcoded and J-beta primers. TCRdb processed the 5' RACE reads anew with MiXCR; each CDR3 protein has one entry. The table includes about 1.6 million distinct CDR3 sequences, 30% to 40% detected once. The sequenced material came from blood. The receptors derive from a woman in her 30s in good health.

As for this clonotype: The junction differs from germline at one of its ends, possibly a read error. The rearrangement uses TRBV20-1 and TRBJ1-5, with a weak D call TRBD1 (6 bases). CDR1 DFQATT and CDR2 SNEGSKA come from the germline V gene (reference sequence). This CDR3 contains 16 residues. The DNA of the CDR3 is TGCAGTGCTAGTCCCGGACAGCCTCTAAGCAATCAGCCTCAGCATTTT. Translating gives CSASPGQPLSNQPQHF.

This clonotype was observed a handful of times. V gene TRBV6-5 combines with J gene TRBJ1-1; D unclear. Germline V gives CDR1 MNHEY, CDR2 SVGAGI. V lost 6 bases to trimming and J lost 4 bases, with 12 bases between them. The CDR3 is 13 amino acids. The CDR3 DNA sequence: TGTGCCAGCAGAGAGGGTAGGCGCACTGAAGCTTTCTTT. It yields the protein CASREGRRTEAFF.

The chain is built from TRBV6-1 and TRBJ1-4, with D perhaps matching TRBD1 (6 bases). The CDR3 is made up of 14 amino acids. Between the trimmed V and J ends, which lost 6 bases and 7 bases, there was a span of 15 bases. The germline gives CDR1 MNHNS, CDR2 SASEGT. The CDR3 reads CASRTDSGSEKLFF. The CDR3 nucleotides are TGTGCCAGCAGGACGGACAGTGGTAGTGAAAAACTGTTTTTT.

The table lists this clonotype with many counts. This sequence joins TRBV7-3 and TRBJ1-2; D remains ambiguous. Germline CDR1 reads SGHTA; CDR2 reads FQGTGA. The CDR3 covers 14 residues. V lost 2 bases and J lost 1, with 8 bases in between. CDR3 DNA sequence: TGTGCCAGCAGCTTAGGTCCGGATAACTATGGCTACACCTTC. It yields the protein CASSLGPDNYGYTF.

The V and J genes are TRBV3-1 and TRBJ1-2, with 8 bases matching TRBD1. CDR3 size: 17 residues. From germline, CDR1 is LGHDT and CDR2 YNNKEL (reference sequence). V was clipped by 4 bases and J by 6 bases; unmatched bases: 16. The CDR3 loop reads CASSPGTGSLGFDGYTF. The CDR3, as DNA: TGTGCCAGCAGCCCGGGGACAGGTTCCCTGGGTTTCGATGGCTACACCTTC.

In the case of this clonotype: A much larger clone lies a single base off, so this may be a read error. The chain has TRBV20-1 and TRBJ2-2; 9 bases are a match to TRBD2. The germline gives CDR1 DFQATT, CDR2 SNEGSKA (reference sequence). The CDR3 spans 15 residues. The CDR3 protein is CSARLAGLNTGKLFF. The CDR3 nucleotides read TGCAGTGCTAGACTAGCGGGGTTGAACACCGGGAAGCTGTTTTTT.

The gene calls are TRBV25-1 and TRBJ2-5; 9 bases are shared with TRBD1. Per the germline V gene, CDR1 is MGHDK and CDR2 is SYGVNS. The CDR3 spans 14 residues. Trimming removed 4 bases from V and 5 bases from J; junction bases left unmatched: 5. CDR3 sequence: CASSVTGGFETQYF. CDR3 DNA: TGTGCCAGCAGTGTCACAGGGGGCTTTGAGACCCAGTACTTC.

The rearrangement joins TRBV7-2 to TRBJ1-2, with D uncertain. This CDR3 spans 15 amino acids. The germline V gene has CDR1 SGHTA and CDR2 FQGNSA. The V end lost 2 bases, the J end lost 4 bases, and 14 bases lay between the germline ends. The CDR3 bases are TGTGCCAGCAGCTTATTGGGGATTTCGGGCTATGGCTACACCTTC. As protein: CASSLLGISGYGYTF.

This clonotype was counted a single time. A read error may produce the germline difference seen at one junction end. V usage is TRBV5-1 and J usage is TRBJ1-2, with 8 nucleotides matching TRBD1. CDR1 SGHRS and CDR2 YFSETQ come from the germline V gene. The CDR3 totals 15 residues. DNA of the CDR3: TGCGCCAGCGGCTTGATGACAGGGGTGGCCCATGGCTACACCTTC. Protein product: CASGLMTGVAHGYTF.

This clonotype was recorded at least ten times. The J gene is TRBJ2-7, the V gene TRBV6-5; D possibly corresponds to TRBD2 (5 bases). Germline-derived CDR1 and CDR2 are MNHEY and SVGAGI. V lost 0 bases, J lost 6 bases, and 9 bases lay in between. The CDR3 loop spans 13 amino acids. The CDR3: CASSYSAVGEQYF. CDR3 in DNA: TGTGCCAGCAGTTACTCAGCGGTAGGCGAGCAGTACTTC.

The gene calls are TRBV18 and TRBJ2-5, with no clear D. The better agreement between TRBJ2-7 and the DNA end casts doubt on the J call. The CDR3 totals 15 residues. Germline V lookup: CDR1 KGHSH, CDR2 LQKENI. This chain's CDR3 is CASSPPEGHPYEQYF. The CDR3 DNA sequence: TGTGCCAGCTCACCACCAGAAGGGCACCCCTACGAGCAGTACTTC.

This clonotype came up a few times. The rearrangement uses TRBV20-1 and TRBJ2-3; 9 bases map to TRBD2. Germline V gene lookup returns CDR1 DFQATT and CDR2 SNEGSKA (reference sequence). V lost 4 bases to trimming and J lost 2 bases; unmatched junction nucleotides: 19. CDR3 size: 19 residues. The CDR3 DNA is TGCAGTGCTACCACGCACGCGGTAGGCGGGAGGGCCTTCACAGATACGCAGTATTTT. Translation: CSATTHAVGGRAFTDTQYF.

This clonotype was seen more than once but under ten times. This chain uses TRBV29-1 with TRBJ1-1; no clear D. Trimming took 2 bases from V and 9 from J, leaving 10 bases between them. This CDR3 region has 11 residues. Germline CDR1 is SQVTM and CDR2 is ANQGSEA. CDR3 DNA sequence: TGCAGCGTTGAACAGAGCAATCAAGCTTTCTTT. The encoded protein is CSVEQSNQAFF.

This chain uses TRBV27 with TRBJ1-2; D uncertain. The germline V gene has CDR1 MNHEY and CDR2 SMNVEV (reference sequence). Trimming removed 7 bases from V and 1 base from J, with 10 bases in between. This CDR3 spans 13 amino acids. CDR3 coding DNA: TGTGCCAGCAAAAAGACAAATAACTATGGCTACACCTTC. Protein: CASKKTNNYGYTF.

This clonotype came up a few times. The rearrangement uses TRBV5-1 and TRBJ2-7, with D possibly matching TRBD1 (5 bases). V was pared by 0 bases and J by 6 bases, with 10 bases between. The CDR3 extends over 13 amino acids. Looked up from germline, CDR1 is SGHRS and CDR2 is YFSETQ. CDR3 in DNA: TGCGCCAGCAGCTTGGAAGGGGAACGCGAGCAGTACTTC. Translated, it gives CASSLEGEREQYF.

This clonotype was found a few times. V is TRBV28 and J is TRBJ2-1, with no clear D. This CDR3 spans 12 amino acids. The ends were cut back, 10 bases at V and 4 bases at J, with 11 bases in the middle. The germline V gene has CDR1 MDHEN and CDR2 SYDVKM. The CDR3 DNA reads as TGTGCCACCTCGGGCATTTACAATGAGCAGTTCTTC. Protein: CATSGIYNEQFF.

The genes are TRBV9 and TRBJ2-1; D gene ambiguous. The CDR3 contains 12 residues. In germline, CDR1 is SGDLS, CDR2 YYNGEE. Trimming took off 3 bases at V and 9 bases at J, with 10 bases between the two ends. Here the CDR3 reads CASSGGHGEQFF. Written as DNA, the CDR3 is TGTGCCAGCAGCGGAGGTCACGGTGAGCAGTTCTTC.

The chain recombines TRBV20-1 with TRBJ2-3, with 11 nucleotides matching TRBD2. Per the germline V gene, CDR1 is DFQATT and CDR2 is SNEGSKA (reference sequence). Losses at the gene ends were 0 bases for V and 6 bases for J; bases not matched to a gene: 11. The CDR3 sequence is 17 residues long. The CDR3 spells CSARDFFSSGRQDTQYF. The CDR3 nucleotides read TGCAGTGCTAGAGATTTTTTTTCTAGCGGGAGGCAGGATACGCAGTATTTT.

In this sample, this clonotype turned up once. Written as DNA, the CDR3 is TGTGCCAGCAGCTCCCTCCGGATGGACTATGGCTACACCTTC. It specifies CASSSLRMDYGYTF. V is TRBV11-3 and J is TRBJ1-2; D is unclear. In germline, CDR1 is SGHNT, CDR2 YENEEA. The CDR3 covers 14 residues. V was cut by 4 bases and J by 3 bases, with 12 bases left in between. The full variable domain, rest sourced from reference TRBV11-3 and TRBJ1-2, is EAGVVQSPRYKIIEKKQPVAFWCNPISGHNTLYWYLQNLGQGPELLIRYENEEAVDDSQLPKDRFSAERLKGVDSTLKIQPAELGDSAVYLCASSSLRMDYGYTFGSGTRLTVV.

Details on this clonotype: Just one base apart from a much larger clone, this may be a read error. The chain is built from TRBV29-1 and TRBJ2-7; D might be TRBD1 (5 bases). This CDR3 comprises 12 residues. CDR1 and CDR2 (germline): SQVTM, ANQGSEA. V lost 7 bases to trimming and J lost 6 bases, with 16 bases between them. CDR3 bases: TGCAGCGCCGCCAGGGCAGGGTCCGAGCAGTACTTC. Residues: CSAARAGSEQYF.

In the case of this clonotype: Since a much larger clone is just one base distant, this may be a read error. The rearrangement links TRBV11-1 to TRBJ2-7; no clear D gene. The J call is uncertain, as TRBJ2-5 better fits the DNA end. This CDR3 region has 13 residues. The germline V gene has CDR1 SGHAT and CDR2 FQDESV (reference sequence). CDR3: CASSSGPVKTQYF. The DNA for the CDR3 is TGTGCCAGCAGCTCTGGGCCGGTGAAGACCCAGTACTTC.

The table lists this clonotype with a few counts. J is TRBJ1-1 and V is TRBV10-3; D is possibly TRBD1 (5 bases). Germline V lookup: CDR1 ENHRY, CDR2 SYGVKD. Deletions cut 0 bases from V and 9 bases from J, with 11 bases between. The CDR3 runs 13 residues. CDR3 residues: CAISESGRIQAFF. The DNA for the CDR3 is TGTGCCATCAGTGAGTCGGGACGCATCCAAGCTTTCTTT.